The T cell receptor (beta chain) under discussion was sequenced for a study of vaccination and CD4 T cells after COVID-19. Background on the study: Typically, post-vaccine samples were obtained a median approximately 70 days after dose two, within a range of 14 to 241. Cultures serving as controls received a peptide pool (CEFX or HIV-1 Nef) or no peptide.

With the Oncomine TCR Beta short-read assay, DNA from cultured CD4+ T cells was sequenced. A single record per CDR3 protein comes from TCRdb applying MiXCR to the PCR reads. The sample gives 15,000 to 20,000 distinct CDR3 sequences, around 60% of which show up once; more than 8% is in the top ten. Only a few counts were recorded for this clonotype. Its antigen remains unknown. The CDR3 sequence is 14 residues long. Germline CDR1 and CDR2: LNHDA and SQIVND (reference sequence). With 3 bases removed from V and 1 base from J, the gap between germline ends came to 9 bases. The treatment is: approximately nine-day PBMC culture with coronavirus spike peptide pools or control peptides (ViraFEST assay). Antigen-specific T cell expansion with peptide pools preceded TCR sequencing in the ViraFEST approach. When approximately ten days of culture had elapsed, CD4+ T cells were isolated by negative selection.

Sequencing input: CD4+ T cells from blood, cultured in vitro. The chain has TRBV19 and TRBJ2-5; no clear D. The sequence came from a human donor who had recovered from COVID-19. CDR3 in DNA: TGTGCCAGTAGTATCGGCGCCATCCAAGAGACCCAGTACTTC. This sequence encodes CASSIGAIQETQYF.